This entry describes one T cell receptor beta chain. V dropped 0 bases and J dropped 6 bases, with 13 bases sitting between them. This CDR3 has 14 residues. CDR1 and CDR2 from the germline V gene are SQVTM and ANQGSEA. This entry comes from a study of T cell repertoires in cytomegalovirus infection. Study-wide background: Public TCR beta signatures marked donors with CMV infection and the matching HLA.

TCRdb fed the reads into MiXCR, producing one record per CDR3 protein. The data show over 150,000 distinct CDR3 sequences, about 15% seen once. V and J are TRBV29-1 and TRBJ2-3; D call uncertain. This TCR derives from a human donor in good health (CMV status not recorded). Some clones in this sample may be carry-over from other donors' samples. Sequenced sample: PBMCs. The DNA of the CDR3 is TGCAGCGTTGAAGAAGGCTCCGTCCGTGATACGCAGTATTTT. It yields the protein CSVEEGSVRDTQYF.